This T cell receptor (beta chain) is from a study of shared T cell receptors in the human thymus. This CDR3 has 11 amino acids. Between the trimmed V and J ends, which lost 4 bases and 8 bases, there was a span of 6 bases. Germline assignment: CDR1 LGHNT and CDR2 FRNRAP. Method: immunoSEQ multiplex PCR; TCRdb's copy keeps in-frame clones and lacks some. The sample has about 660,000 clones, more than 75% seen once. This clone was counted a few times. Another study also made use of these data, one on human thymus T cells. That report adds: Having surgery to correct congenital heart defects, healthy Finnish infants acted as the donors. From resections taken during corrective heart surgery, the thymus tissue was obtained. An apparent bias in V and J gene usage was seen in thymic and blood repertoires. Thymic TCR repertoires of unrelated people reportedly overlapped highly.

The sequence derives from a boy younger than two with a congenital heart defect. The chain is built from TRBV12-5 and TRBJ2-1; no firm D call. Sequencing input: thymocytes. CDR3 in amino acids: CASGCPDEQFF. For the CDR3, the DNA is TGTGCTAGTGGTTGTCCGGATGAGCAGTTCTTC.